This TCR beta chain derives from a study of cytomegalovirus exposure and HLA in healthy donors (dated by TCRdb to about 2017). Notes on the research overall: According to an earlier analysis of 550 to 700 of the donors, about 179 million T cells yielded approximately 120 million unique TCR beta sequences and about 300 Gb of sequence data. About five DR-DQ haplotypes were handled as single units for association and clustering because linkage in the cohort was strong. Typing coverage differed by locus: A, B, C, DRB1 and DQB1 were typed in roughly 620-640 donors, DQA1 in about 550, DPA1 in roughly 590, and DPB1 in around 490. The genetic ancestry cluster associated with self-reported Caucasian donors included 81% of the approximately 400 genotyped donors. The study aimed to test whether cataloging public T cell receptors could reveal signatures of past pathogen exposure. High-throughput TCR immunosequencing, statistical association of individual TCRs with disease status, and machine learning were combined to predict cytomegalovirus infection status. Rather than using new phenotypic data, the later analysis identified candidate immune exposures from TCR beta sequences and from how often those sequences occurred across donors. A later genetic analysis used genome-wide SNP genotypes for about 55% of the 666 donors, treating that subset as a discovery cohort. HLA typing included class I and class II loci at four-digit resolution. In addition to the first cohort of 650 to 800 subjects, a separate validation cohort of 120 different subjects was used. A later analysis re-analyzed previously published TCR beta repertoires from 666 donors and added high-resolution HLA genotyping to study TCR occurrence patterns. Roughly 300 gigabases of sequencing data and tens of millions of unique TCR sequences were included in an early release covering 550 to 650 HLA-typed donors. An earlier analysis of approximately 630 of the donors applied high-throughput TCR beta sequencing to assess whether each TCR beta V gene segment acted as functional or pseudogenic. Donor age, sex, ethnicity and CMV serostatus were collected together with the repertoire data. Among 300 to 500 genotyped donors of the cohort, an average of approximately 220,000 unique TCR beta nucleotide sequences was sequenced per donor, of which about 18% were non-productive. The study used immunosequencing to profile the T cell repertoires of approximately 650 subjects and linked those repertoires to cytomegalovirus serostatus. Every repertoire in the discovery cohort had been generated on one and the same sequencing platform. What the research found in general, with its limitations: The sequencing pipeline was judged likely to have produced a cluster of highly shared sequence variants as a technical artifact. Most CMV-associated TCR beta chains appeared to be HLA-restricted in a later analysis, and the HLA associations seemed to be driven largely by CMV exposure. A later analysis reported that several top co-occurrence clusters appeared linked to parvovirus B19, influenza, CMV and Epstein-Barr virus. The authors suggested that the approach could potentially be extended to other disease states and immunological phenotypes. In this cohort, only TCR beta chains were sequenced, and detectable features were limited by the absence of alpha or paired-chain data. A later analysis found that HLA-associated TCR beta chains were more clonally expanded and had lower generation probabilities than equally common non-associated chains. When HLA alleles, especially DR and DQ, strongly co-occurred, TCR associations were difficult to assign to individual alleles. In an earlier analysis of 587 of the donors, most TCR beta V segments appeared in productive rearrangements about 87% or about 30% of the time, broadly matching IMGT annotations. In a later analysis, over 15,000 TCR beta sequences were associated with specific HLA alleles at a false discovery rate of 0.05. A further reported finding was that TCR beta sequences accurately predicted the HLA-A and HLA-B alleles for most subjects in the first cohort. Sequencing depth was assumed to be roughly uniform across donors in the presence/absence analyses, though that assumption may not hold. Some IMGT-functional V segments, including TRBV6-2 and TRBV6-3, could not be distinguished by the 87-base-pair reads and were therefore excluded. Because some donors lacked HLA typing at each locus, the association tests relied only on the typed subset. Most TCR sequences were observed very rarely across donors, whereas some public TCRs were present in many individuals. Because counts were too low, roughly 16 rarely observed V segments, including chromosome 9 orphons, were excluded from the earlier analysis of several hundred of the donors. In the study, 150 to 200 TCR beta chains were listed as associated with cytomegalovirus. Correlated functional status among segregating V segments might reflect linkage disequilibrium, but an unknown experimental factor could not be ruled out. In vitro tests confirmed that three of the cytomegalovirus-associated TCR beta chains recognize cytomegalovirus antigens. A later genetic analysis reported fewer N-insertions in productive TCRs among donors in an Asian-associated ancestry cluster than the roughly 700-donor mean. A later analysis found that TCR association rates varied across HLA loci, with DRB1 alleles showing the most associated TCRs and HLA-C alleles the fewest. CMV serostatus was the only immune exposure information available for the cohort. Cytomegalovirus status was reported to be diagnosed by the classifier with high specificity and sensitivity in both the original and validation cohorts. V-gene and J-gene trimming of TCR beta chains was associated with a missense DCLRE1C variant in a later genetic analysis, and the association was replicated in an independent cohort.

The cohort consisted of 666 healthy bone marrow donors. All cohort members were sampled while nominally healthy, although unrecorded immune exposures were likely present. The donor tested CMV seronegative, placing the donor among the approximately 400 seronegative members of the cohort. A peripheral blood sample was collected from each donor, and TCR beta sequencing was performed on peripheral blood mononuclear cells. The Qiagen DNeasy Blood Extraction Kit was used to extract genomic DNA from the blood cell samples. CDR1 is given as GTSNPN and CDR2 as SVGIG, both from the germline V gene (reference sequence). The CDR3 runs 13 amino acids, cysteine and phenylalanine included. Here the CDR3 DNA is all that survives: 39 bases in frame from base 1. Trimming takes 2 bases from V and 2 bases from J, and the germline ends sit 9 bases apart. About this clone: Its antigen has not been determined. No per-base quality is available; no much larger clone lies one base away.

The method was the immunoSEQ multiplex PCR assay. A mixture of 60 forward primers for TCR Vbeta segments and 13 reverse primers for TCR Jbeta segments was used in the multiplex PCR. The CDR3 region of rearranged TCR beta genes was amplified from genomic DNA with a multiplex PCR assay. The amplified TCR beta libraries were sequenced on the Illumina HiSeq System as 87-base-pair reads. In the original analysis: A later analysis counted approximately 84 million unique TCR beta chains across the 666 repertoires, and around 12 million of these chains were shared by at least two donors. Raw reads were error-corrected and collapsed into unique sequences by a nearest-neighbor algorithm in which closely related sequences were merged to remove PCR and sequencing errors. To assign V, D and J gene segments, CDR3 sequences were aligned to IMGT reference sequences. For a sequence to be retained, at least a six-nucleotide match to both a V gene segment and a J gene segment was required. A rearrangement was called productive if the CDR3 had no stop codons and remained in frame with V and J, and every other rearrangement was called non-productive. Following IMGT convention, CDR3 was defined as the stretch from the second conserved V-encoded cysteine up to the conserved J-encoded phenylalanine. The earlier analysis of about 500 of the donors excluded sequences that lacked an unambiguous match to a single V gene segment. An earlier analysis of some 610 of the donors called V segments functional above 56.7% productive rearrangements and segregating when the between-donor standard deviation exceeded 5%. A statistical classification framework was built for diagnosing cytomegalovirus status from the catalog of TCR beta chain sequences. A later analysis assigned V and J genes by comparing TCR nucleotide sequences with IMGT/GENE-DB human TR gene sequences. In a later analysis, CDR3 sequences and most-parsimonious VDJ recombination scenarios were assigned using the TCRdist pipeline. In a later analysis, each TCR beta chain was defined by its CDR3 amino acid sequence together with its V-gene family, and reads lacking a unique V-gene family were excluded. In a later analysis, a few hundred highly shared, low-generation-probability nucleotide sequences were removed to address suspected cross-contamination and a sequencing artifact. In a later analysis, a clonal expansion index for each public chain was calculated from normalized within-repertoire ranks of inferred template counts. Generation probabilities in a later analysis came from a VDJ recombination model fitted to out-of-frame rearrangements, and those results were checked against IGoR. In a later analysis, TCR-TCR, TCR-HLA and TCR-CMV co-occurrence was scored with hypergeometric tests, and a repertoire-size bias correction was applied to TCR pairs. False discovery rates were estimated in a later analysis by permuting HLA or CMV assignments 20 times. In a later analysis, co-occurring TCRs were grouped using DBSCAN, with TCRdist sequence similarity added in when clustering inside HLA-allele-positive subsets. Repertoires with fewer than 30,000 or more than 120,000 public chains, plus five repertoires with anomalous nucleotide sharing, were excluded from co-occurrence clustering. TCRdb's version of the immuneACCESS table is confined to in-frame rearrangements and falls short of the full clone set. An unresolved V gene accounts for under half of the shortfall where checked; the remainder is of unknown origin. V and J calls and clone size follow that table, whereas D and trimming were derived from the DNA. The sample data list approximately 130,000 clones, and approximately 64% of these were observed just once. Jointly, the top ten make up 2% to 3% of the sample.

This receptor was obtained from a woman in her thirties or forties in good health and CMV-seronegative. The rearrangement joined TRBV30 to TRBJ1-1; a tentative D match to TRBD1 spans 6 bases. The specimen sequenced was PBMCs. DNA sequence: TGTGCCTGGAGTCAGGGGCCCAACACTGAAGCTTTCTTT. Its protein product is CAWSQGPNTEAFF. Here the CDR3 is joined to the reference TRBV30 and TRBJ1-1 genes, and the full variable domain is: SQTIHQWPATLVQPVGSPLSLECTVEGTSNPNLYWYRQAAGRGLQLLFYSVGIGQISSEVPQNLSASRPQDRQFILSSKKLLLSDSGFYLCAWSQGPNTEAFFGQGTRLTVV.